The 13 T cell receptor beta chains below were found in one sample sequenced in a study of PD-1 blockade in classical Hodgkin lymphoma. Every patient had relapsed following autologous stem cell transplantation, and cohorts differed in brentuximab vedotin exposure. Generated by immunoSEQ multiplex PCR, the TCRdb table keeps only in-frame clones and is missing some. The sample lists about 11,000 clones, roughly 80% occurring once. The sequencing here drew on peripheral blood mononuclear cells (PBMCs), taken before the second cycle of nivolumab. The receptors derive from a human donor with classical Hodgkin lymphoma.

About this clone: A junction boundary mismatches the germline segment, possibly from a read error. The J gene is TRBJ1-1, the V gene TRBV7-7, with D unresolved. Germline V CDR1 and CDR2: SSHAT, FNYEAQ (reference sequence). This CDR3 region has 13 residues. For the CDR3, the DNA is TGTGCTAGCAGCTTATCGGCAGACACTGAAGCTTTCTTT. Translation: CASSLSADTEAFF.

The chain employs TRBV5-1 and TRBJ2-6; D gene uncertain. The CDR3 consists of 15 residues. Germline CDR1 reads SGHRS; CDR2 reads YFSETQ. Trimming took 3 bases from V and 2 from J, leaving 9 bases between them. DNA for the CDR3: TGCGCCAGCAGCTCCTTTCTTACTGGGGCCAACGTCCTGACTTTC. Its protein is CASSSFLTGANVLTF. The whole variable domain, filled in from reference TRBV5-1 and TRBJ2-6, reads KAGVTQTPRYLIKTRGQQVTLSCSPISGHRSVSWYQQTPGQGLQFLFEYFSETQRNKGNFPGRFSGRQFSNSRSEMNVSTLELGDSALYLCASSSFLTGANVLTFGAGSRLTVL.

The gene calls are TRBV18 and TRBJ2-2; weak D call: TRBD1 (5 bases). This CDR3 is 15 amino acids long. Per germline, CDR1 KGHSH and CDR2 LQKENI. V lost 3 bases, J lost 1 base, and 9 bases lay in between. The CDR3 DNA reads TGTGCCAGCTCACCTGACAGAAGGAACACCGGGGAGCTGTTTTTT. It translates to CASSPDRRNTGELFF.

The DNA of the CDR3 is TGTGCCAGCAGTCCGGGGACTAGCGGGATGGTCTACGAGACCCAGTACTTC. It yields the protein CASSPGTSGMVYETQYF. This sequence joins TRBV27 and TRBJ2-5; the match to TRBD2 covers 13 bases. Germline V CDR1 and CDR2: MNHEY, SMNVEV (reference sequence). V trimming: 5 bases; J trimming: 5 bases; junction bases outside the gene matches: 11. This CDR3 spans 17 amino acids.

The chain recombines TRBV25-1 with TRBJ2-5; D uncertain. The CDR3 extends over 14 amino acids. The ends were cut back, 2 bases at V and 1 base at J, with 8 bases in the middle. Germline CDR1 and CDR2: MGHDK and SYGVNS. CDR3 nucleotide sequence: TGTGCCAGCAGTGAACCGGCCATCCAAGAGACCCAGTACTTC. Its translation: CASSEPAIQETQYF.

The chain recombines TRBV11-3 with TRBJ2-1, with 8 bases that match TRBD1. From germline, CDR1 is SGHNT and CDR2 YENEEA. The CDR3 is 18 residues long. The junction had 8 bases not matched to a gene; V was cut back by 1 base and J by 0 bases. CDR3 residues: CASSLVFGTGYSYNEQFF. CDR3 DNA: TGTGCCAGCAGCTTAGTGTTCGGGACAGGCTACTCCTACAATGAGCAGTTCTTC.

This chain uses TRBV21-1 with TRBJ2-5; whether TRBD2, the table's D call, matches the DNA was not checked. TRBV21-1 is described as a pseudogene. CDR3 length: 16 residues. The CDR3 region is CASRSRIATLSETQYF. The CDR3 region has the DNA TGTGCCAGCAGATCCCGTATAGCTACACTTTCTGAGACCCAGTACTTC.

This clone appeared a single time. CDR3 DNA: TGTGCCAGCAGCTTAACGTCATCCGGCAATGAGCAGTTCTTC. Its translation is CASSLTSSGNEQFF. The chain employs TRBV7-3 and TRBJ2-1, with no clear D. CDR3 length: 14 residues. CDR1 and CDR2 (germline): SGHTA, FQGTGA. The V end was cut by 0 bases, the J end by 6 bases, with 9 bases between.

The chain combines TRBV11-2 with TRBJ2-2; 10 positions agree with TRBD2. Germline V gene sequence: CDR1 SGHAT, CDR2 FQNNGV. The length of the CDR3 is 17 residues. The V gene end was trimmed by 2 bases and the J gene end by 4 bases; junction bases not matched to a gene: 7. CDR3 DNA sequence: TGTGCCAGCAGCTTAATTGCTAGCGGGAGCTTCACCGGGGAGCTGTTTTTT. Encoded protein: CASSLIASGSFTGELFF.

This clone came up once. The rearrangement links TRBV5-4 to TRBJ1-1, with a weak D call TRBD1 (5 bases). V was trimmed by 3 bases and J by 6 bases, leaving 24 bases between them. There are 17 residues in the CDR3. Per germline, CDR1 SGHNT and CDR2 YYREEE (reference sequence). The CDR3 sequence: CASSSQIGGGRNSEAFF. The CDR3 coding sequence is TGTGCCAGCAGCTCGCAGATCGGGGGAGGAAGAAACTCTGAAGCTTTCTTT.

This rearrangement joins TRBV5-1 to TRBJ1-2; a possible D gene is TRBD1 (6 bases). Per germline, CDR1 SGHRS and CDR2 YFSETQ. Trimming shortened V by 0 bases and J by 5 bases, and 14 bases separated the two germline ends. The CDR3 contains 15 residues. CDR3 protein: CASSLDYQGLYGYTF. DNA for the CDR3: TGCGCCAGCAGCTTGGATTATCAGGGGCTTTATGGCTACACCTTC.

The chain couples TRBV30 to TRBJ2-7; D gene ambiguous. Deletions cut 4 bases from V and 3 bases from J, with 10 bases between. The CDR3 is 12 amino acids. The V gene's germline CDR1 is GTSNPN and CDR2 SVGIG (reference sequence). CDR3 bases: TGTGCCTGGATCGGGCTAAACTACGAGCAGTACTTC. Protein product: CAWIGLNYEQYF.

V is TRBV19 and J is TRBJ1-1; D is unresolved. Germline V gene lookup returns CDR1 LNHDA and CDR2 SQIVND (reference sequence). This CDR3 has 14 amino acids. The V gene lost 4 bases and the J gene lost 4 bases, with 13 bases spanning the gap. The CDR3: CASSTTRILTEAFF. The CDR3 DNA follows: TGTGCCAGTAGTACGACACGGATACTCACTGAAGCTTTCTTT. Drawing the rest from reference TRBV19 and TRBJ1-1, the complete variable domain is DGGITQSPKYLFRKEGQNVTLSCEQNLNHDAMYWYRQDPGQGLRLIYYSQIVNDFQKGDIAEGYSVSREKKESFPLTVTSAQKNPTAFYLCASSTTRILTEAFFGQGTRLTVV.